This passage covers 14 T cell receptor beta chains from one sample sequenced in a study of post-analysis software for immune sequencing data. General study findings and limits: TRBV5-6, TRBV5-1 and TRBV20-1 belonged to a set of a handful of TRBV segments that were more frequent in patients than controls.

Their antigens remain unidentified. The TCR beta cDNA libraries contained unique molecular identifiers. TCRdb independently ran MiXCR on the PCR reads; one entry per CDR3 protein. Of hundreds of thousands of distinct CDR3 sequences listed, 25% to 30% are singletons. The sequencing sample was made of blood. The receptors come from a girl under 18 with multiple sclerosis.

This clonotype has more than one count but fewer than ten. V and J are TRBV3-1 and TRBJ1-1; maybe TRBD1 (5 bases). CDR3 size: 12 residues. With 2 bases removed from V and 10 bases from J, the gap between germline ends came to 11 bases. Germline V gene data show CDR1 as LGHDT and CDR2 as YNNKEL (reference sequence). The CDR3 nucleotides read TGTGCCAGCAGCCAAACGTCGGGGGGAGCTTTCTTT. Its protein is CASSQTSGGAFF.

This clonotype was counted between two and nine times. This chain uses TRBV28 with TRBJ2-5, with D perhaps matching TRBD1 or TRBD2 (5 bases each). V dropped 6 bases and J dropped 2 bases, with 16 bases sitting between them. Germline CDR1 and CDR2: MDHEN and SYDVKM. The CDR3 length is 15 residues. CDR3 loop: CASRARDQFQETQYF. CDR3 in DNA: TGTGCCAGCAGGGCAAGGGACCAGTTTCAAGAGACCCAGTACTTC.

J is TRBJ1-4 and V is TRBV12-3 or TRBV12-4; TRBD1 might be the D (5 bases). V shed 5 bases and J shed 2 bases, with 9 bases lying between them. The CDR3 is 14 residues long. CDR3 protein: CASSETATNEKLFF. The CDR3 DNA sequence: TGTGCCAGCAGTGAGACAGCGACTAATGAAAAACTGTTTTTT.

The chain links TRBV9 to TRBJ1-2; possibly TRBD1 for D (6 bases). This CDR3 has 15 residues. Trimming left V 0 bases short and J 3 bases short, with 12 bases between. Germline V gene sequence: CDR1 SGDLS, CDR2 YYNGEE. The CDR3 nucleotides read TGTGCCAGCAGCGTAGAACAGGGTCTGTACTATGGCTACACCTTC. This codes for CASSVEQGLYYGYTF.

This clonotype was seen more than once but under ten times. This chain uses TRBV20-1 with TRBJ1-2; unclear D gene. V lost 8 bases, J lost 4 bases, and 17 bases lay in between. The CDR3 covers 13 residues. Germline values: CDR1 DFQATT, CDR2 SNEGSKA (reference sequence). CDR3 coding DNA: TGCAGTTTTCCGGTTTCCGGCTCCTATGGCTACACCTTC. Its protein product is CSFPVSGSYGYTF.

Remarks on this clonotype: The junction departs from the called germline gene at one end, perhaps through a read error. The chain has TRBV7-9 and TRBJ2-4, with D perhaps matching TRBD2 (5 bases). The CDR3 covers 13 residues. CDR1 is SEHNR and CDR2 is FQNEAQ in the germline V gene (reference sequence). In DNA, the CDR3 is TGTGCCAACAGCTCGGAGGTGAAAAACATTCAGTACTTC. Protein sequence: CANSSEVKNIQYF.

Comments on this clonotype: With a much larger clone just one base away, this may be a read error. The chain carries TRBV15 and TRBJ2-3; D is unresolved. V was pared by 5 bases and J by 2 bases, with 11 bases between. CDR1 is LNHNV and CDR2 is YYDKDF in the germline V gene (reference sequence). This CDR3 has 14 amino acids. The CDR3 sequence: CATSAGYHTDTQYF. CDR3 coding DNA: TGTGCCACCAGCGCCGGCTACCACACAGATACGCAGTATTTT.

Only a few counts were recorded for this clonotype. The rearrangement joins TRBV6-5 to TRBJ1-1; weak D call: TRBD1 (6 bases). Per the germline V gene, CDR1 is MNHEY and CDR2 is SVGAGI. V lost 0 bases and J 7 bases, leaving 9 bases between the germline ends. There are 13 residues in the CDR3. The CDR3 DNA reads TGTGCCAGCAGTTACTCGGCAGGGGTTGAAGCTTTCTTT. Amino acids: CASSYSAGVEAFF.

The chain uses TRBV5-1 and TRBJ2-2; D unclear. Trimming took 1 base from V and 2 from J, leaving 6 bases between them. This CDR3 comprises 14 residues. Germline loops: CDR1 SGHRS, CDR2 YFSETQ. As DNA, the CDR3 is TGCGCCAGCAGCTTGTCGATAAACACCGGGGAGCTGTTTTTT. Its protein is CASSLSINTGELFF. Based on the CDR3 plus reference TRBV5-1 and TRBJ2-2, the full variable domain is KAGVTQTPRYLIKTRGQQVTLSCSPISGHRSVSWYQQTPGQGLQFLFEYFSETQRNKGNFPGRFSGRQFSNSRSEMNVSTLELGDSALYLCASSLSINTGELFFGEGSRLTVL.

This chain joins TRBV29-1 and TRBJ1-1; the match to TRBD1 covers 7 bases. Unmatched junction bases numbered 14, after V lost 7 bases and J lost 6 bases. There are 14 residues in the CDR3. Looked up from germline, CDR1 is SQVTM and CDR2 is ANQGSEA. The CDR3 loop is CSGTHRGSGAEAFF. Written as DNA, the CDR3 is TGCAGCGGGACGCACAGGGGCAGTGGCGCTGAAGCTTTCTTT.

The chain has TRBV2 and TRBJ2-5; perhaps D is TRBD1 or TRBD2 (5 bases each). Germline-derived CDR1 and CDR2 are SNHLY and FYNNEI. This CDR3 spans 19 amino acids. Trimming stripped 2 bases from V and 4 bases from J, with 26 bases between. CDR3 loop: CASSESNPTWGRSGETQYF. As DNA, the CDR3 is TGTGCCAGCAGTGAAAGCAACCCGACTTGGGGACGGAGCGGAGAGACCCAGTACTTC.

The sample holds a few counts of this clonotype. The chain joins TRBV10-1 to TRBJ2-7; tentatively, D is TRBD1 or TRBD2 (5 bases each). Germline CDR1 and CDR2: WNHNN and SYGVQD (reference sequence). The CDR3 has 17 residues. V dropped 3 bases and J dropped 0 bases, with 18 bases sitting between them. CDR3 amino acids: CASSDRRGTRNSYEQYF. CDR3 in DNA: TGCGCCAGCAGTGACCGACGAGGGACCCGCAACTCCTACGAGCAGTACTTC.

This rearrangement joins TRBV7-2 to TRBJ2-3; TRBD2 aligns across 7 bases. The CDR3 consists of 16 residues. Per germline, CDR1 SGHTA and CDR2 FQGNSA. With V trimmed by 2 bases and J by 1 base, 6 bases remained unmatched. CDR3 region: CASSLNGGFGTDTQYF. For the CDR3, the DNA is TGTGCCAGCAGCTTAAACGGGGGGTTTGGCACAGATACGCAGTATTTT.

On this clonotype itself: The CDR3 end shows no conserved phenylalanine or tryptophan, and so a read error is likely. The chain links TRBV13 to TRBJ2-4; the D call may be TRBD1 or TRBD2 (5 bases each). With 6 bases removed from V and 6 bases from J, the gap between germline ends came to 24 bases. Germline CDR1 and CDR2: PRHDT and FYEKMQ (reference sequence). This CDR3 region has 17 residues. This CDR3 reads CASSSQKLNYGGNIQYV. As DNA, the CDR3 is TGTGCCAGCAGTTCCCAAAAGCTTAACTATGGGGGAAACATTCAGTACGTC.